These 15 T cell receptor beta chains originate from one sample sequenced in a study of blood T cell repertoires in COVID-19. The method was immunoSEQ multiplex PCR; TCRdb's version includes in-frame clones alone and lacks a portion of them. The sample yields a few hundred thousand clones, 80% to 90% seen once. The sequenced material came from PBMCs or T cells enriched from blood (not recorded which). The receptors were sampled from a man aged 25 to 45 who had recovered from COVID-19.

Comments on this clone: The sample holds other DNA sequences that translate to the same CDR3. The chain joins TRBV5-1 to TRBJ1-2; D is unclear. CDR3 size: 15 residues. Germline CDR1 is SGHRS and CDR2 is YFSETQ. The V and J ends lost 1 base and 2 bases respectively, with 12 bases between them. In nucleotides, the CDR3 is TGCGCCAGCAGCTTGTCCGCGGGAGGCAACTATGGCTACACCTTC. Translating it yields CASSLSAGGNYGYTF. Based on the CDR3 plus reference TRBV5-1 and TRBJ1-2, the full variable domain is KAGVTQTPRYLIKTRGQQVTLSCSPISGHRSVSWYQQTPGQGLQFLFEYFSETQRNKGNFPGRFSGRQFSNSRSEMNVSTLELGDSALYLCASSLSAGGNYGYTFGSGTRLTVV.

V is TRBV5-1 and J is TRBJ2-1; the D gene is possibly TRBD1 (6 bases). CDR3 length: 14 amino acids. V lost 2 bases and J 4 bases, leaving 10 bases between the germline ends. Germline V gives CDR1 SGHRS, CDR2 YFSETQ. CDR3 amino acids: CASSFTGTYNEQFF. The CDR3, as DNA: TGCGCCAGCAGCTTCACAGGGACATACAATGAGCAGTTCTTC.

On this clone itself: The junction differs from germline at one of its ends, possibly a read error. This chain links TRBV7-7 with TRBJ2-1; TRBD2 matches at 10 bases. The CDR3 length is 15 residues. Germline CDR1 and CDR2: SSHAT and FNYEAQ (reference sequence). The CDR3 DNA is TGTGCTAGCAGCATGCTAGCGGGGGCTTTCAATGAGCAGTTCTTC. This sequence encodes CASSMLAGAFNEQFF.

CDR3 bases: TGTGCCAGCAGCGGGTCGTCCTACGAGCAGTACTTC. The encoded protein is CASSGSSYEQYF. The rearrangement joins TRBV2 to TRBJ2-7; D is unresolved. With 6 bases removed from V and 1 base from J, the gap between germline ends came to 7 bases. CDR3 length: 12 amino acids. Germline CDR1 SNHLY, CDR2 FYNNEI. Based on the CDR3 plus reference TRBV2 and TRBJ2-7, the full variable domain is EPEVTQTPSHQVTQMGQEVILRCVPISNHLYFYWYRQILGQKVEFLVSFYNNEISEKSEIFDDQFSVERPDGSNFTLKIRSTKLEDSAMYFCASSGSSYEQYFGPGTRLTVT.

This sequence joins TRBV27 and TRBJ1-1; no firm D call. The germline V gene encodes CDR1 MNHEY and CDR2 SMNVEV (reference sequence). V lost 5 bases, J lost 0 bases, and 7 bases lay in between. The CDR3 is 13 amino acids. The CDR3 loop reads CASSKYMNTEAFF. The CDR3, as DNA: TGTGCCAGCAGTAAATATATGAACACTGAAGCTTTCTTT.

CDR3 sequence reads: CASSQSGLGEQFF. CDR3 coding DNA: TGTGCCAGCAGCCAGTCCGGGTTGGGTGAGCAGTTCTTC. This chain connects TRBV3-1 (or the pseudogene TRBV3-2) to TRBJ2-1; no definite D call. Trimming pared 3 bases from V and 9 bases from J, leaving 12 bases between. The CDR3 covers 13 residues. CDR1 LGHDT and CDR2 YNNKEL come from the germline V gene (reference sequence).

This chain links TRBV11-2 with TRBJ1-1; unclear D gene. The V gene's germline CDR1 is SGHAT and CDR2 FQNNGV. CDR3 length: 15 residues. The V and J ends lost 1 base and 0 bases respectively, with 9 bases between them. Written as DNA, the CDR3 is TGTGCCAGCAGCTTAGCGGTTTTCATGAACACTGAAGCTTTCTTT. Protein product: CASSLAVFMNTEAFF.

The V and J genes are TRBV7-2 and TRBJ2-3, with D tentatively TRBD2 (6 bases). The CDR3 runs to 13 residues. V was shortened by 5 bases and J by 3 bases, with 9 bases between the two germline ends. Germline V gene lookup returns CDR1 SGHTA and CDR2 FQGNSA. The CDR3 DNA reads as TGTGCCAGCAGCACACGGGGGACAGATACGCAGTATTTT. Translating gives CASSTRGTDTQYF.

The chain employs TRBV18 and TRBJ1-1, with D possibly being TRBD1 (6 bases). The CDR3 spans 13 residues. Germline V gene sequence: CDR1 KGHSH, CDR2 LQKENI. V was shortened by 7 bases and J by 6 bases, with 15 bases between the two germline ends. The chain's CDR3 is CASLRSEGAEAFF. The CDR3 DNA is TGTGCCAGCTTGCGAAGCGAGGGGGCTGAAGCTTTCTTT.

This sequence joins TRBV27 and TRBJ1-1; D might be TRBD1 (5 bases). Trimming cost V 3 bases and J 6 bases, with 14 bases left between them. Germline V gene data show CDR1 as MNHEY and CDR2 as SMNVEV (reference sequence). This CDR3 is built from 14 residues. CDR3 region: CASSFGRGGSEAFF. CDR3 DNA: TGTGCCAGCAGTTTTGGGAGGGGAGGCTCTGAAGCTTTCTTT.

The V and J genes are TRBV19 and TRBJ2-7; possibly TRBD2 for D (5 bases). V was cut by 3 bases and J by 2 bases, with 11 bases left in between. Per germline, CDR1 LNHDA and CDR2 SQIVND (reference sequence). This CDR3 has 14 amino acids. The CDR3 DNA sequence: TGTGCCAGTAGTATTAGCATCGGGGCCTACGAGCAGTACTTC. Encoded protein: CASSISIGAYEQYF.

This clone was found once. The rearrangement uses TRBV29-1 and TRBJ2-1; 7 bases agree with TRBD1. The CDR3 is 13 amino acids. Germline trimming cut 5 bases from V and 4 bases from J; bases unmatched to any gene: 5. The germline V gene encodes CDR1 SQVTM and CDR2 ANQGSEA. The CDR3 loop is CSVPDRLYNEQFF. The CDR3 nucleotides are TGCAGCGTTCCGGACAGGTTGTACAATGAGCAGTTCTTC.

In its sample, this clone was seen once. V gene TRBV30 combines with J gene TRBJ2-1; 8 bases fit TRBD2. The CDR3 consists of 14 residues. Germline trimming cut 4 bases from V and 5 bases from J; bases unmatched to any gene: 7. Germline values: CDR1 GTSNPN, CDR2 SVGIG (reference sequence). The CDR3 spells CAWTKTSVNNEQFF. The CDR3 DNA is TGTGCCTGGACAAAGACTAGCGTAAACAATGAGCAGTTCTTC.

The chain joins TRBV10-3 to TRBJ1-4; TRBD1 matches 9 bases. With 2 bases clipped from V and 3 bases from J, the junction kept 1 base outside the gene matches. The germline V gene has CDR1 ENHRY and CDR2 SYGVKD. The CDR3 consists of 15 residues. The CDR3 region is CAISEGTGPNEKLFF. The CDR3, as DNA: TGTGCCATCAGTGAGGGGACAGGGCCTAATGAAAAACTGTTTTTT.

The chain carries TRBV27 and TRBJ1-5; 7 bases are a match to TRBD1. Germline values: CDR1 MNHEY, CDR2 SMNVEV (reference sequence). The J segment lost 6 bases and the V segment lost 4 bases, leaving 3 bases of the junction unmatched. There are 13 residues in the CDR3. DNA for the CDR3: TGTGCCAGCAGTTGGACAGGTCGTCAGCCCCAGCATTTT. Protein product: CASSWTGRQPQHF.